This T cell receptor beta chain derives from a study of post-analysis software for immune sequencing data. Overall study results and limits: In multiple sclerosis, normalized Chao1 diversity was significantly below that of controls. Higher frequency in patients than in controls was seen for several TRBV segments, with TRBV5-6, TRBV5-1 and TRBV20-1 among them.

Carried by the TCR beta cDNA libraries were unique molecular identifiers. One entry per CDR3 protein, called by TCRdb with MiXCR from the PCR reads. The sample records roughly 870,000 distinct CDR3 sequences, roughly 58% being singletons. This clonotype turned up a few times. What it binds is not known. Germline values: CDR1 MNHNY, CDR2 SVGAGI (reference sequence). There are 15 residues in the CDR3. The V and J ends lost 5 bases and 8 bases respectively, with 20 bases between them. This sequence joins TRBV6-6 and TRBJ2-3; either TRBD1 or TRBD2 may fit D (5 bases each). The sequence came from a girl aged 10 to 17 with multiple sclerosis. Sequenced material: blood. CDR3 amino acids: CASSPQGADRGTQYF. The CDR3 bases are TGTGCCAGCAGTCCCCAGGGAGCGGATAGGGGTACGCAGTATTTT.